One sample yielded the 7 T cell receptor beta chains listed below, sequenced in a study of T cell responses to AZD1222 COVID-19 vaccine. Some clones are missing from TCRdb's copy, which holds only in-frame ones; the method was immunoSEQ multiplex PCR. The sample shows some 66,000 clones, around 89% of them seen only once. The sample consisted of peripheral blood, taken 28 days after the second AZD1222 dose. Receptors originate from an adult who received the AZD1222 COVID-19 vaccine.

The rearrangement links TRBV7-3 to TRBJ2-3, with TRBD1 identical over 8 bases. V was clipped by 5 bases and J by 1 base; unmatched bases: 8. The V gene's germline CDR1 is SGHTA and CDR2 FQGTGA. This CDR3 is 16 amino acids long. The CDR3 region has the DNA TGTGCCAGCAGCGGCTTTCCGGGACAGGGCACAGATACGCAGTATTTT. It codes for CASSGFPGQGTDTQYF.

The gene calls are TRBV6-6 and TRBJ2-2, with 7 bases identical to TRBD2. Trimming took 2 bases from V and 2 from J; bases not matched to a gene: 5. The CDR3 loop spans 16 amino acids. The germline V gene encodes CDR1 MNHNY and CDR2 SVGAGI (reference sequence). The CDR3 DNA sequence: TGTGCCAGCAGTTACGGCCTAGCGGCCAACACCGGGGAGCTGTTTTTT. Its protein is CASSYGLAANTGELFF.

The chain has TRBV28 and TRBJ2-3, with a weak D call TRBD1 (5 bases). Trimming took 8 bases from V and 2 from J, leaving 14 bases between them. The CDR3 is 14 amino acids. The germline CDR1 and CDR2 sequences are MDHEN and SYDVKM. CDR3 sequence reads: CASSRVGATDTQYF. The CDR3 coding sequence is TGTGCCAGCTCTCGGGTAGGGGCCACAGATACGCAGTATTTT.

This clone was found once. CDR3 residues: CAWRTGTTHMFF. CDR3 sequence (DNA): TGTGCCTGGAGGACCGGGACTACTCACATGTTCTTC. The V and J genes are TRBV30 and TRBJ2-1; TRBD2 matches 7 bases. From germline, CDR1 is GTSNPN and CDR2 SVGIG (reference sequence). CDR3 length: 12 amino acids. With 3 bases clipped from V and 15 bases from J, the junction kept 11 bases outside the gene matches.

This CDR3 is CASSPIGRVNTEAFF. The CDR3 DNA follows: TGTGCCAGCAGCCCAATCGGGAGAGTTAACACTGAAGCTTTCTTT. J is TRBJ1-1 and V is TRBV14; the D is unclear. This CDR3 is 15 amino acids long. V lost 4 bases to trimming and J lost 2 bases, with 14 bases between them. Per germline, CDR1 SGHDN and CDR2 FVKESK.

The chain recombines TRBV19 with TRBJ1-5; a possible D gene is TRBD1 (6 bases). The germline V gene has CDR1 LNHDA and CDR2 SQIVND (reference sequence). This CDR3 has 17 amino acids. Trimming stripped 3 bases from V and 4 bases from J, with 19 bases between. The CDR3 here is CASSIGTFSPENQPQHF. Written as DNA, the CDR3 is TGTGCCAGTAGTATCGGGACATTTTCTCCGGAGAATCAGCCCCAGCATTTT.

The CDR3 nucleotides read TGTGCCAGCAGCGCCGCCGGGGGGGAGCAGTACTTC. Protein product: CASSAAGGEQYF. The J gene is TRBJ2-7, the V gene TRBV7-8, with TRBD2 identical over 7 bases. Unmatched junction bases numbered 5, after V lost 5 bases and J lost 7 bases. This CDR3 spans 12 amino acids. Germline loops: CDR1 SGHVS, CDR2 FQNEAQ.